This T cell receptor (beta chain) was retrieved from a study of cytomegalovirus exposure and HLA in healthy donors. Study summary: HLA-typed donors were the source of around 77 million unique TCRs held in an early data release. Study findings and constraints: Per a prior analysis, the majority of TCR beta V segments were productive roughly 90% or roughly 30% of the time.

Primers: 60 Vbeta forward and 13 Jbeta reverse. Authors' data handling: A later analysis tallied tens of millions of unique TCR beta chains, some 12 million of them shared. Clones were read by immunoSEQ multiplex PCR, and TCRdb kept only the in-frame ones, dropping some. V, J and clone size are those of that table, while D and trimming were read from the DNA. The data show around 100,000 clones, around 82% seen once. The CDR3 length is 15 residues. V gave up 1 base and J gave up 1 base, with 10 bases separating them. CDR1 is SGHRS, CDR2 YFSETQ, per germline. A note on this clone: Its target is unknown.

The sequence came from a man aged 30 to 39 in good health and CMV-seropositive. The material sequenced was PBMCs. The chain couples TRBV5-1 to TRBJ2-3; D perhaps matches TRBD2 (6 bases). The CDR3 coding sequence is TGCGCCAGCAGCTTGAGGGGAGGAGGCACAGATACGCAGTATTTT. It translates to CASSLRGGGTDTQYF.